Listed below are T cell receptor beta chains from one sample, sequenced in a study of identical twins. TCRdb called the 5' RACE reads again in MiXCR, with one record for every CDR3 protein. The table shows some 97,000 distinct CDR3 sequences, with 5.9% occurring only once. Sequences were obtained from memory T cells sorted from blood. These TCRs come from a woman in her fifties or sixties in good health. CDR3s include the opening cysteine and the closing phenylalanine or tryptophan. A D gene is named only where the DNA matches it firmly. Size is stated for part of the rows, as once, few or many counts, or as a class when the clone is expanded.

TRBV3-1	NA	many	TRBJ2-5	TGTGCCAGCAGCCAAGGTCGAGAGACCCAGTACTTC	CASSQGRETQYF
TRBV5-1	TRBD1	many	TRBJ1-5	TGCGCCAGCAGCTCGGGACAGGGAAATCAGCCCCAGCATTTT	CASSSGQGNQPQHF
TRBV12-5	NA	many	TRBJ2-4	TGTGCTAGTGGTACATCCTTAGCCAAAAACATTCAGTACTTC	CASGTSLAKNIQYF
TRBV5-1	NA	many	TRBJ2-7	TGCGCCAGCAGTCTCGGGGCGGGAACCTACGAGCAGTACTTC	CASSLGAGTYEQYF
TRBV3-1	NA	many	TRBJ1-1	TGTGCCAGCAGCCAAGTCTCAGATAACACTGAAGCTTTCTTT	CASSQVSDNTEAFF
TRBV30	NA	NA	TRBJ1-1	TGTGCCTGGAGTGTACTGGGCCCGAACACTGAAGCTTTCTTT	CAWSVLGPNTEAFF
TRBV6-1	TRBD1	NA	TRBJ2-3	TGTGCCAGCAGTCGGACAGGGGGGACAGATACGCAGTATTTT	CASSRTGGTDTQYF
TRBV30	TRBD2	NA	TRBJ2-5	TGTGCCTGGAGTGGACTAGCGGGAGAGACCCAGTACTTC	CAWSGLAGETQYF
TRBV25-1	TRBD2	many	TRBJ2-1	TGTGCCAGCTCCTTCCTAGCGGGAGTAGGCAATGAGCAGTTCTTC	CASSFLAGVGNEQFF
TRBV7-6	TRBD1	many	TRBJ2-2	TGTGCCAGCAGCTTAGCTCGACAGGGTTACACCGGGGAGCTGTTTTTT	CASSLARQGYTGELFF
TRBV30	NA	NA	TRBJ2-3	TGTGCCTGGGCTCCACCAGCCCTCACAGATACGCAGTATTTT	CAWAPPALTDTQYF
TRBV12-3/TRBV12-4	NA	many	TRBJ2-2	TGTGCCAGCAGGCCCCGGGACTCCCTCACCGGGGAGCTGTTTTTT	CASRPRDSLTGELFF
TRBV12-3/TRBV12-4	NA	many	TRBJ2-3	TGTGCCAGCAGTATCCACCCGGGAGCAGATACGCAGTATTTT	CASSIHPGADTQYF
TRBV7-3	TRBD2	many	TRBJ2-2	TGTGCCAGCAGCTGGTATAGCGGGAGTTTCTCCGGGGAGCTGTTTTTT	CASSWYSGSFSGELFF
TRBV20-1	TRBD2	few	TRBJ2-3	TGCAGTGTCTGGGGGGGACGCGCGATCACAGATACGCAGTATTTT	CSVWGGRAITDTQYF
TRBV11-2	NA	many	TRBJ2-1	TGTGCCAGCAGCTCTCCCCCGGGCGGGAAAAGCTCCTACAATGAGCAGTTCTTC	CASSSPPGGKSSYNEQFF
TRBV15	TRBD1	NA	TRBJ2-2	TGTGCCACCAGCAGAGGGACAGGGGCCGGGGAGCTGTTTTTT	CATSRGTGAGELFF
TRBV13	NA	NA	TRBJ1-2	TGTGCCAGCAGCTTAGGGGACGGTACGGGGAGCTACACCTTC	CASSLGDGTGSYTF
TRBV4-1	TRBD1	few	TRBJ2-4	TGCGCCAGCAGCCATCAGGACAGGTGGGAAAACATTCAGTACTTC	CASSHQDRWENIQYF
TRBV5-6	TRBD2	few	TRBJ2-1	TGTGCCAGCCTTCCTAGCGGGAGGAATGAGCAGTTCTTC	CASLPSGRNEQFF
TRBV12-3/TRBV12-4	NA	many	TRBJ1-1	TGTGCCAGCACCCCGGGTTCCGCCGAAGCTTTCTTT	CASTPGSAEAFF
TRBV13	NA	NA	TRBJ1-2	TGTGCCAGCAGCTCCTTAGCGGAGACCTTC	CASSSLAETF
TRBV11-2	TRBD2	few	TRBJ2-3	TGTGCCAGCAGCTTCACGGGACTAGTTGGAGATACGCAGTATTTT	CASSFTGLVGDTQYF
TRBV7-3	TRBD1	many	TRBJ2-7	TGTGCCAGCAGCAAGCCACAGGGGGCCGAGCAGTACTTC	CASSKPQGAEQYF
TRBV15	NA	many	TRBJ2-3	TGTGCCACCAGCAGAGATACAGATACGCAGTATTTT	CATSRDTDTQYF
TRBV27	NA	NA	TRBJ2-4	TGTGCCAGCAGTTTATTGGGCAGGGCAGAAGCCAAAAACATTCAGTACTTC	CASSLLGRAEAKNIQYF
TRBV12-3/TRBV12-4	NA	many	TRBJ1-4	TGTGCCAGCAGTCCCACGACAGAGAGGGGCGAAAAACTGTTTTTT	CASSPTTERGEKLFF
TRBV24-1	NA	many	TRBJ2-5	TGTGCCACCAGTGAGACGACGGGACTGCAAGAGACCCAGTACTTC	CATSETTGLQETQYF
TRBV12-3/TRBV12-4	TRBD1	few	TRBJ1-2	TGTGCCAGCAAACAGGGGGCTTTAGGGTATGGCTACACCTTC	CASKQGALGYGYTF